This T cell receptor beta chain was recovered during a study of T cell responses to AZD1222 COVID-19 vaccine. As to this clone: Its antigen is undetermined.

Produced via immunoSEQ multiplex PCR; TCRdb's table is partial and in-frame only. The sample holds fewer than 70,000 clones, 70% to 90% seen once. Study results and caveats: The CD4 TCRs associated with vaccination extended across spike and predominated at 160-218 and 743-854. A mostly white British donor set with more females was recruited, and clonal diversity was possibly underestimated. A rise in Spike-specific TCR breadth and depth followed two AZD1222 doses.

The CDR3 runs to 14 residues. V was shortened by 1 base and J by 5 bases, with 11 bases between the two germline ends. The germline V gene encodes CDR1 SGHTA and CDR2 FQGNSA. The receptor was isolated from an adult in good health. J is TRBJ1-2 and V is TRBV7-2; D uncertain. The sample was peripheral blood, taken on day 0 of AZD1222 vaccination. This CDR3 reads CASSLGPQAYGYTF. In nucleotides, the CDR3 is TGTGCCAGCAGCTTAGGCCCCCAGGCTTATGGCTACACCTTC.